These 5 T cell receptor beta chains came from one sample sequenced in a study of T-cell reconstitution after alpha-beta-depleted transplantation in children. Unique molecular identifiers were used to barcode this TCRbeta library. In TCRdb, the PCR reads were re-called with MiXCR into one record per CDR3 protein. The profile shows hundreds of thousands of distinct CDR3 sequences, roughly 15% of them singletons. Sample: PBMCs from the stem cell graft donor, taken from the stem cell graft. These receptors originate from a human donor who donated a stem cell graft to a child with acute myeloid leukemia.

As to this clonotype: A much more abundant neighbour one base away suggests this may be a read error. The rearrangement joins TRBV20-1 to TRBJ1-4; TRBD1 might be the D (6 bases). The CDR3 is 16 amino acids. Germline lookup yields CDR1 DFQATT and CDR2 SNEGSKA (reference sequence). CDR3 DNA: TGCTGTGCTAGAGATCTAGCAGGGGCAACTAATGAAAAACTGTTTTTT. Residues: CCARDLAGATNEKLFF.

This clonotype was seen at least ten times. The V gene is TRBV12-3 or TRBV12-4, the J gene TRBJ1-6; 10 bases are a match to TRBD1. CDR3 size: 15 residues. The J segment lost 9 bases and the V segment lost 2 bases, leaving 4 bases of the junction unmatched. CDR3 bases: TGTGCCAGCAGTTTATCGGGACAGGGGACTTCACCCCTCCACTTT. Encoded protein: CASSLSGQGTSPLHF.

There are a few counts of this clonotype. This chain links TRBV11-2 with TRBJ1-4; a possible D gene is TRBD1 (5 bases). The CDR3 contains 14 residues. Germline V gene data show CDR1 as SGHAT and CDR2 as FQNNGV. V was trimmed by 0 bases and J by 7 bases, leaving 9 bases between them. Written as DNA, the CDR3 is TGTGCCAGCAGCTTAGAAGGGGAACTTGAAAAACTGTTTTTT. Its translation: CASSLEGELEKLFF.

This clonotype has only a few counts. The chain combines TRBV5-1 with TRBJ2-3; D unresolved. Trimming removed 3 bases from V and 1 base from J, with 9 bases in between. The germline gives CDR1 SGHRS, CDR2 YFSETQ. This CDR3 contains 14 residues. The CDR3 region has the DNA TGCGCCAGCAGCTCCTCCGACCGCACAGATACGCAGTATTTT. Protein: CASSSSDRTDTQYF.

Ten or more counts support this clonotype. The chain couples TRBV7-2 to TRBJ1-1, with unresolved D. Germline values: CDR1 SGHTA, CDR2 FQGNSA. The CDR3 sequence is 14 residues long. V was pared by 6 bases and J by 0 bases, with 11 bases between. The CDR3 DNA reads TGTGCCAGCAGTTTTCGTCAGTTGAACACTGAAGCTTTCTTT. Translation gives CASSFRQLNTEAFF. The whole variable domain, filled in from reference TRBV7-2 and TRBJ1-1, reads GAGVSQSPSNKVTEKGKDVELRCDPISGHTALYWYRQSLGQGLEFLIYFQGNSAPDKSGLPSDRFSAERTGGSVSTLTIQRTQQEDSAVYLCASSFRQLNTEAFFGQGTRLTVV.